These T cell receptor beta chains were read from a single sample in a study of cytomegalovirus exposure and HLA in healthy donors. Method: immunoSEQ multiplex PCR; TCRdb's copy keeps in-frame clones and lacks some. This sample carries 95,000 to 150,000 clones, approximately 90% of them seen once, and the ten largest clones take 6% to 7%. Material: PBMCs. These receptors were collected from a woman aged 18 to 35 in good health and CMV-seropositive. Both conserved end residues are part of each CDR3. A D gene is named only where the DNA matches it firmly. Clone size is shown for a subset of rows, as once, few, many or a class of expanded clone.

abundance	v_gene	j_gene	d_gene	CDR3nt	CDR3aa
NA	TRBV9	TRBJ2-7	TRBD1	TGTGCCAGCAGCCCTGACAGGGGTTCCAAATCGTTTTACGAGCAGTACTTC	CASSPDRGSKSFYEQYF
NA	TRBV27	TRBJ1-2	TRBD1	TGTGCCAGCAGTTTACTACGGACAGGGGGTCTTTCTGGCTACACCTTC	CASSLLRTGGLSGYTF
NA	TRBV4-1	TRBJ2-7	NA	TGCGCCAGCAGCCGAGGGAGTGCGGGATCGACCTACGAGCAGTACTTC	CASSRGSAGSTYEQYF
NA	TRBV2	TRBJ2-1	TRBD2	TGTGCCAGCAGTACGGGACTAGTCGGGTCCAATGAGCAGTTCTTC	CASSTGLVGSNEQFF
NA	TRBV6-6	TRBJ2-3	TRBD2	TGTGCCAGCAGTGGGACTAGCGGGGGGGCCAGGGATACGCAGTATTTT	CASSGTSGGARDTQYF
NA	TRBV10-1	TRBJ1-1	NA	TGCGCCAGCAACCAGGGAACCATGAACACTGAAGCTTTCTTT	CASNQGTMNTEAFF
once	TRBV6-5	TRBJ2-7	NA	TGTGCCAGCAGTTACTCTGCTTCTGGGCAAGCCTACGAGCAGTACTTC	CASSYSASGQAYEQYF
NA	TRBV29-1	TRBJ2-1	TRBD2	TGCAGCGTTGAAGGGACTAGCGGCCTCCCGGGGAATGAGCAGTTCTTC	CSVEGTSGLPGNEQFF
once	TRBV19	TRBJ1-1	NA	TGTGCCAGTAGTATAGGGCTGGGGGCTGGCACTGAAGCTTTCTTT	CASSIGLGAGTEAFF
once	TRBV19	TRBJ2-3	NA	TGTGCCAGTAGTATAGTGGGGGCGGGGGCCACAGATACGCAGTATTTT	CASSIVGAGATDTQYF
NA	TRBV9	TRBJ2-7	NA	TGTGCCAGCAGCGCTAGACGGGAGACTTTAGAGCAGTACTTC	CASSARRETLEQYF
once	TRBV5-1	TRBJ1-2	TRBD1	TGCGCCAGCAAGACCGGGACAGGGATAAACACCTTC	CASKTGTGINTF
NA	TRBV7-8	TRBJ1-1	NA	TGTGCCAGCAGCTTAGAATATAGTAACACTGAAGCTTTCTTT	CASSLEYSNTEAFF
NA	TRBV9	TRBJ1-5	NA	TGTGCCAGCAGCGTAACTGGACAGCAAAATCAGCCCCAGCATTTT	CASSVTGQQNQPQHF
NA	TRBV29-1	TRBJ2-3	TRBD2	TGCAGCGTTGAAGGGGGACTAGCCGATACGCAGTATTTT	CSVEGGLADTQYF
few	TRBV18	TRBJ2-7	TRBD2	TGTGCCAGCTCACCACCCGGGCTAGCGGGGGGAACTATAACCTCCTACGAGCAGTACTTC	CASSPPGLAGGTITSYEQYF